The T cell receptor (beta chain) described here comes from a study of cytomegalovirus exposure and HLA in healthy donors. The CDR3 extends over 15 amino acids. It was with 60 Vbeta and 13 Jbeta primers that the PCR ran. Some clones are missing from TCRdb's copy, which holds only in-frame ones; the method was immunoSEQ multiplex PCR. This sample has about 150,000 clones; about 88% occur once, and the top ten carry approximately 2.5%. The receptor comes from a man younger than 40 in good health and CMV-seropositive. The sample comprised PBMCs. The rearrangement uses TRBV21-1 and TRBJ2-7; TRBD2, the table's D call, lacks a check against the DNA. TRBV21-1 is a pseudogene segment. CDR3 DNA sequence: TGTGCCAGCAGCAAAGAAAACGGCAGAGGCTACGAGCAGTACGTC. Protein: CASSKENGRGYEQYV.